This TCR beta chain comes out of a study of OX40 agonist ivuxolimab in advanced cancers. The CDR3 length is 14 residues. V gave up 7 bases and J gave up 5 bases, with 15 bases separating them. The germline V gene encodes CDR1 MNHNY and CDR2 SVGAGI (reference sequence). Here immunoSEQ multiplex PCR was the method, and the copy in TCRdb shows in-frame clones only, minus some. The sample shows roughly 79,000 clones, less than 95% of them seen only once. The sequencing used CD4+ or CD8+ T cells sorted from blood, collected in a trial of the OX40 agonist ivuxolimab. The TCR was taken from an adult with an advanced solid tumor such as melanoma, head and neck, liver or kidney cancer. This chain links TRBV6-6 with TRBJ1-5; D is unclear. The CDR3 loop reads CASTWSLRDQPQHF. The DNA of the CDR3 is TGTGCCAGCACTTGGTCCCTAAGGGATCAGCCCCAGCATTTT.